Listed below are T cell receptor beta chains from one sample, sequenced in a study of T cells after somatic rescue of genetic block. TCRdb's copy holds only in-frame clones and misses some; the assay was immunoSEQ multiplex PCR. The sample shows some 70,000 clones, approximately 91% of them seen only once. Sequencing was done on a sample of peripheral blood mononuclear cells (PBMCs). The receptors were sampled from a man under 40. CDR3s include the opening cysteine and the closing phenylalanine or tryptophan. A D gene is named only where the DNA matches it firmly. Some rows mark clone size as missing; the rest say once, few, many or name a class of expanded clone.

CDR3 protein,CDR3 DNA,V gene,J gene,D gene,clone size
CASSQDQGLSSYNEQFF,TGCGCCAGCAGCCAAGATCAGGGGCTAAGCAGTTACAATGAGCAGTTCTTC,TRBV4-3,TRBJ2-1,-,-
CASTTSGHNEQFF,TGTGCCAGCACTACTAGCGGGCACAATGAGCAGTTCTTC,TRBV6-1,TRBJ2-1,TRBD2,few
CAISDELTTEAFF,TGTGCCATCAGTGACGAACTGACCACTGAAGCTTTCTTT,TRBV10-3,TRBJ1-1,-,-
CASSLGEGVNEQFF,TGCGCCAGCAGCCTCGGGGAAGGGGTCAATGAGCAGTTCTTC,TRBV4-3,TRBJ2-1,-,-
CASSLRLPAGISSVRPETQYF,TGTGCCAGCAGTTTAAGGTTGCCAGCGGGGATTTCCTCTGTTCGGCCAGAGACCCAGTACTTC,TRBV27,TRBJ2-5,TRBD2,-
CASRAGDRLTRGGEQFF,TGTGCCAGCAGGGCGGGGGACAGATTAACCCGTGGGGGTGAGCAGTTCTTC,TRBV9,TRBJ2-1,-,-
CASSLADGRGSGELFF,TGTGCCAGCAGCTTAGCCGATGGAAGGGGTTCAGGGGAGCTGTTTTTT,TRBV7-8,TRBJ2-2,-,-
CASSLDGGGYTF,TGTGCCAGCAGCTTGGACGGAGGAGGCTACACCTTC,TRBV5-4,TRBJ1-2,-,few
CASSLDWASGRAGEQFF,TGTGCCAGCAGCTTAGATTGGGCTAGCGGGAGGGCAGGGGAGCAGTTCTTC,TRBV11-3,TRBJ2-1,TRBD2,-
CASNVDRAYEQYF,TGCGCCAGCAACGTCGACAGAGCCTACGAGCAGTACTTC,TRBV10-2,TRBJ2-7,-,-
CASSIDGTGDFYGYTF,TGTGCCAGTAGTATCGATGGGACAGGGGATTTCTATGGCTACACCTTC,TRBV19,TRBJ1-2,TRBD1,-
CATSGSSGSTNEQFF,TGTGCCACCAGCGGGTCTAGCGGGAGTACGAATGAGCAGTTCTTC,TRBV15,TRBJ2-1,TRBD2,-
CASSLEGLGRTDTQYF,TGTGCCAGCAGCTTAGAGGGACTAGGACGCACAGATACGCAGTATTTT,TRBV13,TRBJ2-3,TRBD2,-
CASSPWAPSTNEKLFF,TGTGCCAGCTCACCCTGGGCACCCTCAACTAATGAAAAACTGTTTTTT,TRBV18,TRBJ1-4,-,-
CASSQDVSGDSYEQYF,TGTGCCAGCAGCCAAGATGTGAGCGGGGACTCCTACGAGCAGTACTTC,TRBV14,TRBJ2-7,TRBD2,once
CASSRGGANTEAFF,TGTGCCAGCAGCAGAGGAGGGGCGAACACTGAAGCTTTCTTT,TRBV5-5,TRBJ1-1,-,-
CASSPPPGRNEQFF,TGTGCCAGCAGCCCCCCTCCGGGGAGGAATGAGCAGTTCTTC,TRBV9,TRBJ2-1,-,once
CSVGERGIDLQETQYF,TGCAGCGTGGGGGAGAGGGGGATAGACCTACAAGAGACCCAGTACTTC,TRBV29-1,TRBJ2-5,-,once
CASSLSLGTDTQYF,TGTGCCAGCAGCTTATCGCTGGGCACAGATACGCAGTATTTT,TRBV7-6,TRBJ2-3,-,-
CASRSVSYEQYF,TGTGCCAGCAGGTCCGTGAGCTACGAGCAGTACTTC,TRBV7-9,TRBJ2-7,-,-
CASSVQGEGYEQYF,TGTGCCAGTAGTGTTCAGGGGGAGGGATACGAGCAGTACTTC,TRBV19,TRBJ2-7,-,-
CASSVGSWADTQYF,TGTGCCAGCAGTGTCGGCAGTTGGGCAGATACGCAGTATTTT,TRBV6-4,TRBJ2-3,-,once
CASSQPYSSRGEQFF,TGTGCCAGCAGCCAACCTTACTCTTCCCGGGGAGAGCAGTTCTTC,TRBV4-2,TRBJ2-1,-,-
CAWSVTLAGGPGTGELFF,TGTGCCTGGAGTGTAACTCTAGCGGGGGGTCCGGGCACCGGGGAGCTGTTTTTT,TRBV30,TRBJ2-2,TRBD2,-
CASSDGSRSSGNTIYF,TGCGCCAGCAGTGATGGGAGCCGGAGCTCTGGAAACACCATATATTTT,TRBV10-2,TRBJ1-3,-,-
CASSPGQGPQPQHF,TGCGCCAGCTCACCAGGACAGGGTCCTCAGCCCCAGCATTTT,TRBV18,TRBJ1-5,TRBD1,-
CASSLARELLAKNIQYF,TGTGCCAGCAGCTTAGCGCGGGAACTCCTAGCCAAAAACATTCAGTACTTC,TRBV7-8,TRBJ2-4,-,-
CAISVTGGRETQYF,TGTGCCATCAGTGTAACGGGGGGGCGGGAGACCCAGTACTTC,TRBV10-3,TRBJ2-5,TRBD2,-
CASSPIGGQQQYF,TGTGCCAGCAGCCCTATAGGGGGACAGCAGCAGTACTTC,TRBV11-2,TRBJ2-7,TRBD1,-
CASSIGLAGVTDTQYF,TGTGCCAGTAGTATCGGGCTAGCGGGAGTTACGGATACGCAGTATTTT,TRBV19,TRBJ2-3,TRBD2,-
CASSDRGGLGEKLFF,TGTGCCAGCAGTGACCGTGGGGGTTTGGGGGAAAAACTGTTTTTT,TRBV2,TRBJ1-4,-,-
CASSLDRTGVTGELFF,TGTGCCAGCAGCTTAGACAGGACAGGGGTCACCGGGGAGCTGTTTTTT,TRBV7-9,TRBJ2-2,TRBD1,-
CASSHRQGSYEQYF,TGCGCCAGCAGCCATCGACAGGGCTCCTACGAGCAGTACTTC,TRBV4-1,TRBJ2-7,TRBD1,once
CASSLSPWRRERDQPQHF,TGTGCCAGCAGTTTATCCCCGTGGCGGCGGGAGCGCGATCAGCCCCAGCATTTT,TRBV28,TRBJ1-5,-,-
CSAARGEGKLFF,TGCAGCGCGGCGAGAGGTGAGGGAAAACTGTTTTTT,TRBV29-1,TRBJ1-4,-,few
CASSPGGQDTQYF,TGTGCCAGCAGTCCGGGGGGCCAAGATACGCAGTATTTT,TRBV6-1,TRBJ2-3,-,-